What follows are 19 T cell receptor beta chains derived from one specimen sequenced in a study of shared clonotypes between healthy human individuals (dated by TCRdb to 2019 to 2021). Library preparation used the immunoSEQ multiplex PCR assay. TCRdb holds this immuneACCESS table with in-frame rearrangements only. Some clones are missing; in checked studies, unresolved V genes explain under half, and the rest has no known cause. The sample table lists some 2.1 million clones, 90% to 95% of them with a count of one. The ten largest make up over 1.5% of the sample. CD8 naive samples were CD45RO-negative cells positively selected for CCR7, giving a CD45RA+CCR7+ population that excluded TemRA cells. Sequencing was performed on naive CD8+ T cells from PBMCs. This sample's cell subset or site label indicates: CD45RA+CCR7+. The receptors were gathered from a young man in good health. Some clones in this sample may be carry-over from other donors' samples.

This chain connects TRBV4-3 to TRBJ2-5; D remains unclear. The germline V gene has CDR1 LGHNA and CDR2 YSLEER. V lost 4 bases, J lost 4 bases, and 16 bases lay in between. CDR3 length: 15 residues. The CDR3 DNA is TGCGCCAGCAGCCTTGACCGGGCCGCCCCAGAGACCCAGTACTTC. Translated, it gives CASSLDRAAPETQYF.

The rearrangement uses TRBV7-6 and TRBJ2-3, with D unclear. Looked up from germline, CDR1 is SGHVS and CDR2 is FNYEAQ. V was pared by 0 bases and J by 2 bases, with 12 bases between. This CDR3 region has 16 residues. For the CDR3, the DNA is TGTGCCAGCAGCTTAGCGGTTGGGTGGGTCACAGATACGCAGTATTTT. Translated: CASSLAVGWVTDTQYF.

The chain recombines TRBV2 with TRBJ1-1, with 7 nucleotides matching TRBD1. Losses at the gene ends were 9 bases for V and 1 base for J; bases not matched to a gene: 5. In germline, CDR1 is SNHLY, CDR2 FYNNEI. The length of the CDR3 is 13 residues. The DNA for the CDR3 is TGTGCCAGTTACAGGGGAACGAACACTGAAGCTTTCTTT. This sequence encodes CASYRGTNTEAFF. Full variable domain (rest looked up from reference TRBV2 and TRBJ1-1): EPEVTQTPSHQVTQMGQEVILRCVPISNHLYFYWYRQILGQKVEFLVSFYNNEISEKSEIFDDQFSVERPDGSNFTLKIRSTKLEDSAMYFCASYRGTNTEAFFGQGTRLTVV.

In its sample, this clone was seen once. The rearrangement uses TRBV15 and TRBJ1-2, with TRBD1 matching 7 bases. This CDR3 is built from 14 residues. From germline, CDR1 is LNHNV and CDR2 YYDKDF (reference sequence). With V trimmed by 3 bases and J by 6 bases, 7 bases remained unmatched. CDR3 amino acids: CATSSGEGADGYTF. The DNA of the CDR3 is TGTGCCACCAGCAGCGGGGAGGGGGCGGATGGCTACACCTTC. Variable domain in full (rest from reference TRBV15 and TRBJ1-2): DAMVIQNPRYQVTQFGKPVTLSCSQTLNHNVMYWYQQKSSQAPKLLFHYYDKDFNNEADTPDNFQSRRPNTSFCFLDIRSPGLGDTAMYLCATSSGEGADGYTFGSGTRLTVV.

As regards this clone: The same CDR3 arises from other DNA sequences in this sample as well. The chain links TRBV7-9 to TRBJ1-1; D is possibly TRBD1 (6 bases). V was clipped by 1 base and J by 6 bases, with 12 bases between them. Germline assignment: CDR1 SEHNR and CDR2 FQNEAQ (reference sequence). The CDR3 extends over 14 amino acids. The CDR3 DNA sequence: TGTGCCAGCAGCTTAGGGGGGCTCCAGGCTGAAGCTTTCTTT. Translating gives CASSLGGLQAEAFF.

V usage is TRBV28 and J usage is TRBJ1-1; D gene unclear. Trimming removed 3 bases at V and 3 bases at J, with 14 bases between. This CDR3 comprises 15 residues. CDR1 is MDHEN, CDR2 SYDVKM, per germline. This CDR3 is CASSLGSNLDTEAFF. CDR3 nucleotide sequence: TGTGCCAGCAGTTTGGGCAGCAACTTGGACACTGAAGCTTTCTTT.

This chain uses TRBV9 with TRBJ2-7; D remains ambiguous. This CDR3 contains 16 residues. Trimming cost V 0 bases and J 2 bases, with 15 bases left between them. Germline V gene lookup returns CDR1 SGDLS and CDR2 YYNGEE. CDR3 loop: CASSVARTATPYEQYF. The CDR3 DNA reads TGTGCCAGCAGCGTAGCTAGGACGGCCACTCCCTACGAGCAGTACTTC.

The chain couples TRBV6-4 to TRBJ1-2; D ambiguous. Per germline, CDR1 MRHNA and CDR2 SNTAGT. V shed 0 bases and J shed 8 bases, with 16 bases lying between them. The CDR3 loop spans 15 amino acids. The CDR3 DNA is TGTGCCAGCAGTGACTCACCGCGGGCAGTTGGGGGCTACACCTTC. Its protein is CASSDSPRAVGGYTF.

The rearrangement joins TRBV28 to TRBJ2-4; TRBD1 matches 7 bases. Trimming removed 3 bases from V and 0 bases from J; junction bases left unmatched: 14. The CDR3 loop spans 19 amino acids. Looked up from germline, CDR1 is MDHEN and CDR2 is SYDVKM. The CDR3 sequence: CASSFEVSTGTIAKNIQYF. The CDR3 DNA reads TGTGCCAGCAGTTTCGAGGTGTCGACAGGGACCATAGCCAAAAACATTCAGTACTTC. The full variable domain, completed using reference TRBV28 and TRBJ2-4, is DVKVTQSSRYLVKRTGEKVFLECVQDMDHENMFWYRQDPGLGLRLIYFSYDVKMKEKGDIPEGYSVSREKKERFSLILESASTNQTSMYLCASSFEVSTGTIAKNIQYFGAGTRLSVL.

This chain uses TRBV28 with TRBJ2-7; TRBD1 matches 12 bases. V gave up 5 bases and J gave up 0 bases; unmatched junction bases: 2. This CDR3 comprises 15 residues. CDR1 and CDR2 from the germline V gene are MDHEN and SYDVKM. CDR3 coding DNA: TGTGCCAGCAGTGGGGACAGGGGGCACTCCTACGAGCAGTACTTC. This translates into CASSGDRGHSYEQYF.

This chain links TRBV9 with TRBJ1-1; 8 nucleotides match TRBD1. The CDR3 runs 19 residues. J lost 0 bases, V lost 5 bases, and 18 bases had no gene match. Per germline, CDR1 SGDLS and CDR2 YYNGEE. The CDR3 coding sequence is TGTGCCAGCAGTGTCCGCGATATACCGGACAGGGCCATGAACACTGAAGCTTTCTTT. Translation gives CASSVRDIPDRAMNTEAFF.

V and J are TRBV7-3 and TRBJ1-6; 7 positions match TRBD1. Germline values: CDR1 SGHTA, CDR2 FQGTGA. J was trimmed by 9 bases and V by 3 bases; bases with no gene match: 5. The CDR3 covers 14 residues. The CDR3 DNA reads as TGTGCCAGCAGCTTTCGAGGGGGCATTTCACCCCTCCACTTT. This translates into CASSFRGGISPLHF.

A single count supports this clone. The chain combines TRBV19 with TRBJ1-5; D unresolved. Germline CDR1 LNHDA, CDR2 SQIVND (reference sequence). With 3 bases removed from V and 0 bases from J, the gap between germline ends came to 15 bases. The CDR3 runs to 17 residues. CDR3 nucleotides: TGTGCCAGTAGTATCACGGCAGCCAGCTATAGCAATCAGCCCCAGCATTTT. It yields the protein CASSITAASYSNQPQHF.

This clone was detected once. V is TRBV7-8 and J is TRBJ2-1; D may correspond to TRBD1 or TRBD2 (5 bases each). This CDR3 region has 12 residues. Germline values: CDR1 SGHVS, CDR2 FQNEAQ. V lost 5 bases, J lost 10 bases, and 12 bases lay in between. The CDR3 loop is CASSLVGEEQFF. The CDR3 nucleotides read TGTGCCAGCAGCCTCGTAGGGGAGGAGCAGTTCTTC.

This rearrangement joins TRBV10-1 to TRBJ1-1; the D gene is possibly TRBD1 (5 bases). The germline V gene encodes CDR1 WNHNN and CDR2 SYGVQD (reference sequence). The CDR3 extends over 13 amino acids. V was shortened by 8 bases and J by 1 base, with 11 bases between the two germline ends. The CDR3: CASSLRGNTEAFF. CDR3 sequence (DNA): TGCGCCAGCTCATTAAGGGGGAACACTGAAGCTTTCTTT.

This chain links TRBV7-9 with TRBJ1-2, with 7 bases that match TRBD1. CDR3 size: 14 residues. V lost 2 bases, J lost 7 bases, and 7 bases stayed unmatched. The germline gives CDR1 SEHNR, CDR2 FQNEAQ (reference sequence). This CDR3 is CASSLTGVTVGYTF. CDR3 DNA sequence: TGTGCCAGCAGCTTAACAGGGGTTACTGTTGGCTACACCTTC.

This clone was recorded once. The rearrangement links TRBV5-8 to TRBJ2-5; 8 bases fit TRBD1. Germline V CDR1 and CDR2: SGHTS, YDEGEE. The CDR3 consists of 16 residues. The ends lost 4 bases at V and 1 base at J; junction bases unmatched: 9. The CDR3 sequence: CASSQGASSSQETQYF. The CDR3 nucleotides are TGTGCCAGCAGCCAGGGGGCTAGCAGCTCCCAAGAGACCCAGTACTTC.

The rearrangement uses TRBV7-9 and TRBJ2-2; D ambiguous. There are 14 residues in the CDR3. With 5 bases removed from V and 8 bases from J, the gap between germline ends came to 15 bases. CDR1 is SEHNR, CDR2 FQNEAQ, per germline (reference sequence). The CDR3 DNA reads as TGTGCCAGCAGCCCGGCGGTAAAGGCGGGGGAGCTGTTTTTT. Translation gives CASSPAVKAGELFF. Variable domain in full (rest from reference TRBV7-9 and TRBJ2-2): DTGVSQNPRHKITKRGQNVTFRCDPISEHNRLYWYRQTLGQGPEFLTYFQNEAQLEKSRLLSDRFSAERPKGSFSTLEIQRTEQGDSAMYLCASSPAVKAGELFFGEGSRLTVL.

Comments on this clone: This clone may be a read error of a much larger clone one base away. At the DNA level, this CDR3 is encoded by other sequences in the same sample as well. The V and J genes are TRBV6-5 and TRBJ1-5; D unresolved. The CDR3 has 13 residues. Trimming left V 4 bases short and J 0 bases short, with 4 bases between. CDR1 and CDR2 from the germline V gene are MNHEY and SVGAGI. The chain's CDR3 is CASSLSSNQPQHF. Here the CDR3 DNA reads TGTGCCAGCAGTTTATCTAGCAATCAGCCCCAGCATTTT.